Listed below are T cell receptor beta chains from one sample, sequenced in a study of T cell changes during pregnancy in multiple sclerosis. The table came from immunoSEQ multiplex PCR; TCRdb's copy has only in-frame clones and leaves some out. The data contain fewer than 150,000 clones, about 95% of them singletons. The material sequenced was peripheral blood, taken after pregnancy. Receptors were obtained from a female donor with multiple sclerosis, enrolled in a pregnancy study. The CDR3 runs from the conserved cysteine through the conserved F or W. The order of the fields is D gene, V gene, J gene, clone size, CDR3 DNA, CDR3 protein. A D gene is named only where the DNA matches it firmly. Clone size is given for some rows only: seen once, a few or many times, or a class if the clone is expanded.

d_call: .
v_call: TRBV30
j_call: TRBJ1-1
clone_size: few
cdr3_nt: TGTGCCTGGAGGAGAGAGAACACTGAAGCTTTCTTT
cdr3_aa: CAWRRENTEAFF

d_call: .
v_call: TRBV7-8
j_call: TRBJ1-1
clone_size: .
cdr3_nt: TGTGCCAGCAGCTTAGGACATTCGAACACTGAAGCTTTCTTT
cdr3_aa: CASSLGHSNTEAFF

d_call: .
v_call: TRBV4-3
j_call: TRBJ2-1
clone_size: .
cdr3_nt: TGCGCCAGCAGCCAAGGCCCGACGGCTCGGAGGTTCTTC
cdr3_aa: CASSQGPTARRFF

d_call: TRBD1
v_call: TRBV5-1
j_call: TRBJ2-7
clone_size: .
cdr3_nt: TGCGCCAGCAGCTACCGGACAGGGTTGGGCGAGCAGTACTTC
cdr3_aa: CASSYRTGLGEQYF

d_call: .
v_call: TRBV14
j_call: TRBJ2-2
clone_size: .
cdr3_nt: TGTGCCAGCAGCCACCACAGGGTAACCGTAGGGGAGCTGTTTTTT
cdr3_aa: CASSHHRVTVGELFF

d_call: .
v_call: TRBV5-4
j_call: TRBJ2-3
clone_size: .
cdr3_nt: TGTGCCAGCAGCTTGACTAGTACAGATACGCAGTATTTT
cdr3_aa: CASSLTSTDTQYF

d_call: TRBD2
v_call: TRBV6-5
j_call: TRBJ2-1
clone_size: .
cdr3_nt: TGTGCCAGCAGTTCGGGAGGCGTTGGTGTAGAGCAGTTCTTC
cdr3_aa: CASSSGGVGVEQFF

d_call: TRBD2
v_call: TRBV25-1
j_call: TRBJ2-7
clone_size: .
cdr3_nt: TGTGCCAGCAGTGAATCGGGGACTAAGCAGTACTTC
cdr3_aa: CASSESGTKQYF

d_call: .
v_call: TRBV9
j_call: TRBJ2-5
clone_size: .
cdr3_nt: TGTGCCAGCAGCGTATCACCCACAGTTCAAGAGACCCAGTACTTC
cdr3_aa: CASSVSPTVQETQYF

d_call: .
v_call: TRBV15
j_call: TRBJ2-3
clone_size: .
cdr3_nt: TGTGCCACCAGCAGAGACACTATTTACACAGATACGCAGTATTTT
cdr3_aa: CATSRDTIYTDTQYF

d_call: .
v_call: TRBV28
j_call: TRBJ2-7
clone_size: .
cdr3_nt: TGTGCCAGCAGTTACCAACCCTTCCTCGACTGGTCCTACGAGCAGTACTTC
cdr3_aa: CASSYQPFLDWSYEQYF

d_call: TRBD2
v_call: TRBV27
j_call: TRBJ2-7
clone_size: .
cdr3_nt: TGTGCCAGCAGTTTATTTTCGGGGGGCTACGAGCAGTACTTC
cdr3_aa: CASSLFSGGYEQYF

d_call: .
v_call: TRBV5-6
j_call: TRBJ2-1
clone_size: .
cdr3_nt: TGTGCCAGCAGCTTGGGTCAATCCTACAATGAGCAGTTCTTC
cdr3_aa: CASSLGQSYNEQFF

d_call: .
v_call: TRBV19
j_call: TRBJ2-7
clone_size: once
cdr3_nt: TGTGCCAGTAGTATAGGGGGCGGCAGCTACGAGCAGTACTTC
cdr3_aa: CASSIGGGSYEQYF

d_call: .
v_call: TRBV7-9
j_call: TRBJ2-7
clone_size: .
cdr3_nt: TGTGCCAGCAGCTTACCCCGATTGGGGGCAGCCTACGAGCAGTACTTC
cdr3_aa: CASSLPRLGAAYEQYF

d_call: .
v_call: TRBV11-3
j_call: TRBJ1-5
clone_size: .
cdr3_nt: TGTGCCAGCAGCCTCCAGGGTATGAGCAATCAGCCCCAGCATTTT
cdr3_aa: CASSLQGMSNQPQHF

d_call: TRBD1
v_call: TRBV19
j_call: TRBJ2-7
clone_size: .
cdr3_nt: TGTGCCAGCTCAACGGGACAGGCCTCCTACGAGCAGTACTTC
cdr3_aa: CASSTGQASYEQYF

d_call: TRBD1
v_call: TRBV10-3
j_call: TRBJ2-5
clone_size: .
cdr3_nt: TGTGCCATCAATAGGGGGACAGACGAGACCCAGTACTTC
cdr3_aa: CAINRGTDETQYF

d_call: TRBD1
v_call: TRBV30
j_call: TRBJ2-3
clone_size: .
cdr3_nt: TGTGCCTGGAGTACAGGGGGCGCATCAGATACGCAGTATTTT
cdr3_aa: CAWSTGGASDTQYF

d_call: TRBD2
v_call: TRBV27
j_call: TRBJ2-5
clone_size: .
cdr3_nt: TGTGCCAGCAGTTTGCCGCGGCCCGAGAGGGCCTCTAGCGGCCGCGGAGAGACCCAGTACTTC
cdr3_aa: CASSLPRPERASSGRGETQYF

d_call: .
v_call: TRBV5-5
j_call: TRBJ2-1
clone_size: .
cdr3_nt: TGTGCCAGCAGCTCGGGTCCAGAAAACTCCTACAATGAGCAGTTCTTC
cdr3_aa: CASSSGPENSYNEQFF

d_call: .
v_call: TRBV6-5
j_call: TRBJ2-1
clone_size: .
cdr3_nt: TGTGCCAGCAGTCAATACAATGAGCAGTTCTTC
cdr3_aa: CASSQYNEQFF

d_call: .
v_call: TRBV7-9
j_call: TRBJ2-1
clone_size: .
cdr3_nt: TGTGCCAGCAGCCGGTCTACAGGGCACAATGAGCAGTTCTTC
cdr3_aa: CASSRSTGHNEQFF

d_call: .
v_call: TRBV21-1
j_call: TRBJ1-1
clone_size: .
cdr3_nt: TGTGCCAGCAGCGCCTTCCGGGGCACTGAAGCTTTCTTT
cdr3_aa: CASSAFRGTEAFF

d_call: TRBD2
v_call: TRBV15
j_call: TRBJ2-1
clone_size: .
cdr3_nt: TGTGCCACAGCGGGAGCGCACAATGAGCAGTTCTTC
cdr3_aa: CATAGAHNEQFF

d_call: .
v_call: TRBV2
j_call: TRBJ2-1
clone_size: .
cdr3_nt: TGTGCCAGCACCCCCTATGTGGAGGTGCAGTTCTTC
cdr3_aa: CASTPYVEVQFF

d_call: TRBD1
v_call: TRBV27
j_call: TRBJ1-1
clone_size: once
cdr3_nt: TGTGCCAGCAGTCCTCGACAGGGTTTGGCTTTCTTT
cdr3_aa: CASSPRQGLAFF

d_call: TRBD2
v_call: TRBV5-1
j_call: TRBJ2-2
clone_size: .
cdr3_nt: TGCGCCAGCAGCCCGGCCGGGGGGACCACCGGGGAGCTGTTTTTT
cdr3_aa: CASSPAGGTTGELFF

d_call: TRBD2
v_call: TRBV5-1
j_call: TRBJ2-3
clone_size: .
cdr3_nt: TGCGCCAGCAAGAGACTAGCGGTTACTCCTAGCACAGATACGCAGTATTTT
cdr3_aa: CASKRLAVTPSTDTQYF

d_call: TRBD2
v_call: TRBV6-5
j_call: TRBJ2-1
clone_size: .
cdr3_nt: TGTGCCAGCAGTTTCTTGACTAGCGGGAGGGCCAATGAGCAGTTCTTC
cdr3_aa: CASSFLTSGRANEQFF

d_call: .
v_call: TRBV18
j_call: TRBJ1-1
clone_size: .
cdr3_nt: TGTGCCAGCTCCTCGACAGGCCGAGGGGCTTTCTTT
cdr3_aa: CASSSTGRGAFF

d_call: TRBD1
v_call: TRBV7-8
j_call: TRBJ2-7
clone_size: .
cdr3_nt: TGTGCCAGCAGCAACAGGGGTTTGGACGAGCAGTACTTC
cdr3_aa: CASSNRGLDEQYF

d_call: .
v_call: TRBV7-2
j_call: TRBJ2-7
clone_size: .
cdr3_nt: TGTGCCAGCAGCCCCTCCCCGGGGGTGGGCTCCTACGAGCAGTACTTC
cdr3_aa: CASSPSPGVGSYEQYF

d_call: TRBD2
v_call: TRBV5-5
j_call: TRBJ2-7
clone_size: .
cdr3_nt: TGTGCCAGCAGCGAGGAATTAGCGGGAGGTCGCTACGAGCAGTACTTC
cdr3_aa: CASSEELAGGRYEQYF

d_call: .
v_call: TRBV4-1
j_call: TRBJ1-1
clone_size: .
cdr3_nt: TGCGCCAGCAGCCAAGAGGTGGCGAGGACTGAAGCTTTCTTT
cdr3_aa: CASSQEVARTEAFF

d_call: .
v_call: TRBV2
j_call: TRBJ1-5
clone_size: once
cdr3_nt: TGTGCCAGCAGAAGGGGCCTACTAGGCGGGGATCAGCCCCAGCATTTT
cdr3_aa: CASRRGLLGGDQPQHF

d_call: TRBD2
v_call: TRBV29-1
j_call: TRBJ2-7
clone_size: .
cdr3_nt: TGCAGCGTTGAAGATCGCCTAGCGGGAGGATTCGGGCAGTACTTC
cdr3_aa: CSVEDRLAGGFGQYF

d_call: TRBD1
v_call: TRBV28
j_call: TRBJ1-2
clone_size: once
cdr3_nt: TGTGCCAGCAGTCCCCCTGGGACAGGGTCCTACTATGGCTACACCTTC
cdr3_aa: CASSPPGTGSYYGYTF